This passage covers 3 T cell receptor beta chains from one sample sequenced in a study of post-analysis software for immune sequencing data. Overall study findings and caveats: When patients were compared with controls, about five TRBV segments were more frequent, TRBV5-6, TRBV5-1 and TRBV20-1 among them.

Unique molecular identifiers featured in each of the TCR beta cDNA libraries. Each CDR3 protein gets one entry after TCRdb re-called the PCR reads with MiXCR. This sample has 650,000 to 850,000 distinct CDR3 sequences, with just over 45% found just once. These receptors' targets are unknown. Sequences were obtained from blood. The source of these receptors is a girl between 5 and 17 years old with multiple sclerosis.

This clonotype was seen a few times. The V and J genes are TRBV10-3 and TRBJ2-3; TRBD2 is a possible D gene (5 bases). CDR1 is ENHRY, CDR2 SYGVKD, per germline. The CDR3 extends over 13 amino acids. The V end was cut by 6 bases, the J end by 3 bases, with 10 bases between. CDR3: CAIRDSGTDTQYF. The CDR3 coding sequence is TGTGCCATCAGGGACTCGGGGACAGATACGCAGTATTTT.

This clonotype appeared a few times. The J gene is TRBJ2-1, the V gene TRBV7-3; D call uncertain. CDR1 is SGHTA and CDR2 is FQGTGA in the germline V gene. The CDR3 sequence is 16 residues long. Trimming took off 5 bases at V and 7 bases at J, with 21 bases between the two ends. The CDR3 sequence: CASSRLVVMGSNEQFF. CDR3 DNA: TGTGCCAGCAGCCGCTTAGTCGTAATGGGGTCGAATGAGCAGTTCTTC.

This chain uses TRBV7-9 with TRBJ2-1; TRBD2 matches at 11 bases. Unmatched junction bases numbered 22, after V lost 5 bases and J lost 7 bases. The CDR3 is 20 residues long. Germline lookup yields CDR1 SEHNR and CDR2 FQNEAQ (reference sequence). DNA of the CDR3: TGTGCCAGCAGCCCCCAGGGGGGACTAGCGGCCTCCAAGCCCAGAAATGAGCAGTTCTTC. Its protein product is CASSPQGGLAASKPRNEQFF.